This T cell receptor (beta chain) was obtained from a study of blood T cell repertoires in COVID-19. The CDR3 has 15 residues. Per germline, CDR1 SGDLS and CDR2 YYNGEE. The V end lost 0 bases, the J end lost 1 base, and 10 bases lay between the germline ends. Living in under 30 US areas, the participants were between 18 and 89 years of age. Participant-reported clinical history was the basis for cohort assignment. In the study's own analysis: It was from reference gene primer amplification that nucleated cell counts were estimated. Only in-frame clones appear in the TCRdb table, and some are missing; sequencing was by immunoSEQ multiplex PCR. Clone size and V and J calls were adopted from that table, with D and trimming inferred from the DNA. The sample has 470,000 or so clones; roughly 85% are singletons.

Sequencing used PBMCs or T cells enriched from blood (not recorded which). The genes are TRBV9 and TRBJ1-1; D gene unclear. The TCR comes from a woman younger than 30 with acute COVID-19. The CDR3 region has the DNA TGTGCCAGCAGCGTAGCCTCAGGCAAGAACACTGAAGCTTTCTTT. Protein: CASSVASGKNTEAFF. Full variable domain (missing parts from reference TRBV9 and TRBJ1-1): DSGVTQTPKHLITATGQRVTLRCSPRSGDLSVYWYQQSLDQGLQFLIQYYNGEERAKGNILERFSAQQFPDLHSELNLSSLELGDSALYFCASSVASGKNTEAFFGQGTRLTVV.